These 5 T cell receptor beta chains share one sample of origin, sequenced in a study of OX40 agonist ivuxolimab in advanced cancers. The library was produced with the immunoSEQ multiplex PCR assay. In its TCRdb copy, this immuneACCESS table keeps in-frame sequences only and misses some clones. Where compared with another copy, unresolved V genes explain less than half of these, and the others have no known cause. This sample gives tens of thousands of clones in total; approximately 85% of them show up just once. Roughly 3% of the sample belongs to the ten largest clones. The sample here was CD4+ or CD8+ T cells sorted from blood, taken in a trial of the OX40 agonist ivuxolimab. The receptors here all came from an adult with an advanced solid tumor such as melanoma, head and neck, liver or kidney cancer.

This clone was observed once. The chain carries TRBV12-5 and TRBJ2-1; 8 bases match TRBD1. CDR1 and CDR2 (germline): LGHNT, FRNRAP. CDR3 length: 15 amino acids. The ends lost 5 bases at V and 7 bases at J; junction bases unmatched: 10. The CDR3 DNA follows: TGTGCTAGTGGTACAGGACAGGGTAGGCAGAATGAGCAGTTCTTC. It translates to CASGTGQGRQNEQFF.

The chain links TRBV19 to TRBJ1-5, with TRBD1 matching 10 bases. This CDR3 comprises 14 residues. Trimming at V came to 4 bases and at J to 4 bases, leaving 1 base not matched to a gene. Per germline, CDR1 LNHDA and CDR2 SQIVND (reference sequence). The CDR3 sequence is CASSTGQGNQPQHF. For the CDR3, the DNA is TGTGCCAGTAGTACGGGACAGGGGAATCAGCCCCAGCATTTT.

This chain links TRBV7-2 with TRBJ1-2, with D hard to call. The CDR3 runs to 12 residues. Germline assignment: CDR1 SGHTA and CDR2 FQGNSA. With 4 bases removed from V and 8 bases from J, the gap between germline ends came to 11 bases. The CDR3 loop reads CASSSVWEGYTF. The CDR3 DNA reads as TGTGCCAGCAGCTCCGTATGGGAGGGCTACACCTTC. Based on the CDR3 plus reference TRBV7-2 and TRBJ1-2, the full variable domain is GAGVSQSPSNKVTEKGKDVELRCDPISGHTALYWYRQSLGQGLEFLIYFQGNSAPDKSGLPSDRFSAERTGGSVSTLTIQRTQQEDSAVYLCASSSVWEGYTFGSGTRLTVV.

This sequence joins TRBV27 and TRBJ2-3; 9 bases map to TRBD2. The CDR3 extends over 15 amino acids. Trimming at V came to 6 bases and at J to 6 bases, leaving 10 bases not matched to a gene. The germline gives CDR1 MNHEY, CDR2 SMNVEV (reference sequence). CDR3 nucleotide sequence: TGTGCCAGCAGGGCTGGCGGGAGGGCCAGGGATACGCAGTATTTT. Its protein product is CASRAGGRARDTQYF.

V is TRBV7-3 and J is TRBJ1-6, with 7 bases matching TRBD1. The CDR3 sequence is 14 residues long. The V and J ends lost 6 bases and 6 bases, in that order; junction bases with no gene match: 5. Per germline, CDR1 SGHTA and CDR2 FQGTGA. CDR3 nucleotide sequence: TGTGCCAGCAGGCAGACAGGGAGTAATTCACCCCTCCACTTT. Its protein is CASRQTGSNSPLHF.